Below, 16 T cell receptor beta chains from the same sample are listed, as sequenced in a study of regulatory T cells in long-lasting Graves disease. The time point is: newly diagnosed GD, antithyroid drugs for less than 3 months. Researchers made the TCR library from RNA that was extracted from PBMCs. Both iRepertoire HTBI primers and Arm-PCR of CDR3 regions were used to build the TCR beta libraries. One entry per CDR3 protein results from TCRdb running MiXCR on the multiplex PCR reads. This sample has about 200,000 distinct CDR3 sequences, with approximately 18% found just once. In addition, the sample was reused for a study of T cells in Graves' hyperthyroidism and ophthalmopathy.

The sample here was peripheral blood mononuclear cells (PBMCs), taken at new diagnosis, from a patient treated with antithyroid drugs. Receptor source: a young woman with Graves disease.

This clonotype occurred many times. The chain uses TRBV10-1 and TRBJ2-3; TRBD1 might be the D (6 bases). CDR3 length equals 15 residues. The ends were cut back, 2 bases at V and 2 bases at J, with 11 bases in the middle. The germline V gene has CDR1 WNHNN and CDR2 SYGVQD (reference sequence). DNA of the CDR3: TGCGCCAGCAGTGAGGGGGGCCAGAACACAGATACGCAGTATTTT. Protein sequence: CASSEGGQNTDTQYF.

Remarks on this clonotype: One end of the junction does not line up with germline, which may come from a read error. J is TRBJ2-1 and V is TRBV4-2; no definite D call. Germline values: CDR1 LGHNA, CDR2 YNFKEQ. This CDR3 comprises 15 residues. The CDR3: CAGSQNSESYNEQFF. The DNA for the CDR3 is TGTGCCGGCAGCCAGAACAGCGAATCCTACAATGAGCAGTTCTTC.

This clonotype was detected ten times or more. CDR3 nucleotide sequence: TGTGCCAGCAGAGCGGGACTAGCGGGACCCCAAGAGACCCAGTACTTC. It translates to CASRAGLAGPQETQYF. The chain has TRBV9 and TRBJ2-5, with 13 nucleotides matching TRBD2. V dropped 5 bases and J dropped 1; count of bases not matched to a gene: 5. There are 16 residues in the CDR3. The germline gives CDR1 SGDLS, CDR2 YYNGEE.

This clonotype was observed at least ten times. The rearrangement uses TRBV20-1 and TRBJ2-5, with D tentatively TRBD2 (5 bases). Germline CDR1 and CDR2: DFQATT and SNEGSKA (reference sequence). Trimming shortened V by 3 bases and J by 4 bases, and 15 bases separated the two germline ends. CDR3 length: 14 residues. As DNA, the CDR3 is TGCAGTGCTAGCGCCGGGATCTTAACAGAGACCCAGTACTTC. As protein: CSASAGILTETQYF.

The chain couples TRBV6-2 or TRBV6-3 to TRBJ1-5; the D is unclear. The CDR3 is 12 amino acids. CDR1 and CDR2 (germline): MNHEY, SVGEGT. Deletions cut 5 bases from V and 5 bases from J, with 7 bases between. CDR3 in amino acids: CASSRTDQPQHF. CDR3 sequence (DNA): TGTGCCAGCAGTCGAACGGATCAGCCCCAGCATTTT.

This clonotype was detected ten times or more. This sequence joins TRBV11-2 and TRBJ1-1; 10 bases align to TRBD1. V lost 4 bases, J lost 5 bases, and 4 bases stayed unmatched. CDR3 length equals 14 residues. CDR1 and CDR2 from the germline V gene are SGHAT and FQNNGV. The CDR3, as DNA: TGTGCCAGCAGCTGGGACAGGGGAGGGACTGAAGCTTTCTTT. Translation: CASSWDRGGTEAFF.

The J gene is TRBJ2-5, the V gene TRBV19; TRBD2 matches at 9 bases. This CDR3 contains 14 residues. CDR1 and CDR2 (germline): LNHDA, SQIVND (reference sequence). Losses at the gene ends were 7 bases for V and 1 base for J; bases not matched to a gene: 4. The CDR3 protein is CASNSGGPQETQYF. In nucleotides, the CDR3 is TGTGCCAGTAATAGCGGGGGTCCCCAAGAGACCCAGTACTTC.

This chain joins TRBV7-2 and TRBJ1-2, with TRBD1 as a possible D gene (6 bases). The germline V gene encodes CDR1 SGHTA and CDR2 FQGNSA. The CDR3 runs 15 residues. V was trimmed by 2 bases and J by 4 bases, leaving 14 bases between them. The CDR3 DNA sequence: TGTGCCAGCAGCTTAACGGACAGATCGGGCTATGGCTACACCTTC. Translation: CASSLTDRSGYGYTF.

This clonotype came up many times. The chain is built from TRBV11-2 and TRBJ2-7; 8 bases match TRBD1. The CDR3 spans 15 residues. The trim removed 1 base at V and 3 bases at J, leaving 5 bases unmatched. Germline V gene sequence: CDR1 SGHAT, CDR2 FQNNGV. CDR3 region: CASSLGTGSNYEQYF. CDR3 DNA: TGTGCCAGCAGCTTAGGGACAGGGTCAAACTACGAGCAGTACTTC.

The chain links TRBV11-2 to TRBJ2-1; D remains ambiguous. V lost 2 bases and J lost 9, with 8 bases in between. Germline values: CDR1 SGHAT, CDR2 FQNNGV. This CDR3 has 12 amino acids. The CDR3 coding sequence is TGTGCCAGCAGCTTAAAAGTGGCTGAGCAGTTCTTC. Translated, it gives CASSLKVAEQFF.

In this sample, this clonotype turned up a few times. The V call is TRBV11-2, the J call TRBJ1-3; weak D call: TRBD1 (6 bases). The V gene's germline CDR1 is SGHAT and CDR2 FQNNGV. The CDR3 is 16 amino acids. With 5 bases removed from V and 0 bases from J, the gap between germline ends came to 14 bases. This CDR3 is CASSSAGESSGNTIYF. CDR3 bases: TGTGCCAGCAGCAGCGCAGGGGAAAGCTCTGGAAACACCATATATTTT. The full variable domain, its missing parts supplied by reference TRBV11-2 and TRBJ1-3, is EAGVAQSPRYKIIEKRQSVAFWCNPISGHATLYWYQQILGQGPKLLIQFQNNGVVDDSQLPKDRFSAERLKGVDSTLKIQPAKLEDSAVYLCASSSAGESSGNTIYFGEGSWLTVV.

Of note for this clonotype: This sequence may be a read error, since a much larger clone differs from it by one base. The chain links TRBV28 to TRBJ2-3; 10 bases match TRBD1. The DNA end is a closer match to TRBJ1-1, so the J assignment may be wrong. The CDR3 is made up of 13 amino acids. CDR1 and CDR2 (germline): MDHEN, SYDVKM. The CDR3 loop is CASSPIGDRGAFF. CDR3 DNA: TGTGCCAGCAGTCCGATCGGGGACAGGGGAGCTTTCTTT.

For this clonotype: This could be a read error, since a much larger clone is one nucleotide away. The V gene is TRBV2, the J gene TRBJ1-4; possible D gene TRBD1, 5 bases. The CDR3 runs 14 residues. The germline gives CDR1 SNHLY, CDR2 FYNNEI. In DNA form, the CDR3 reads TGTGCCAGCAGTGACGGGGCCCCGGGGGAAAAACCGTTTTTT. Its protein product is CASSDGAPGEKPFF.

This clonotype appeared many times. The CDR3, as DNA: TGTGCCAGCAGCCGGACCCTACAGGGGCTAGGCTCCTACAATGAGCAGTTCTTC. It encodes CASSRTLQGLGSYNEQFF. The gene calls are TRBV7-8 and TRBJ2-1, with 7 bases that match TRBD1. CDR1 and CDR2 from the germline V gene are SGHVS and FQNEAQ. This CDR3 comprises 18 residues. Trimming at V came to 5 bases and at J to 0 bases, leaving 13 bases not matched to a gene. The full variable domain, completed using reference TRBV7-8 and TRBJ2-1, is GAGVSQSPRYKVAKRGQDVALRCDPISGHVSLFWYQQALGQGPEFLTYFQNEAQLDKSGLPSDRFFAERPEGSVSTLKIQRTQQEDSAVYLCASSRTLQGLGSYNEQFFGPGTRLTVL.

This clonotype has a count of ten or more. The chain is built from TRBV13 and TRBJ1-1; TRBD1 matches at 9 bases. This CDR3 has 15 residues. V lost 3 bases, J lost 4 bases, and 6 bases stayed unmatched. CDR1 and CDR2 from the germline V gene are PRHDT and FYEKMQ (reference sequence). The CDR3 loop reads CASSLRQGGGTEAFF. Here the CDR3 DNA reads TGTGCCAGCAGCTTGCGACAGGGGGGTGGCACTGAAGCTTTCTTT.

This clonotype was recorded at least ten times. The V call is TRBV29-1, the J call TRBJ1-2, with D possibly being TRBD1 (5 bases). CDR3 length: 14 amino acids. Germline CDR1 reads SQVTM; CDR2 reads ANQGSEA. Trimming removed 2 bases from V and 4 bases from J, with 14 bases in between. In DNA, the CDR3 is TGCAGCGTTGAACCTGCGGGACGGAGCTATGGCTACACCTTC. Protein: CSVEPAGRSYGYTF.